What follows describes a single T cell receptor beta chain. Antigen unknown. These data are taken from a study of identical twins. Whole-study results and caveats: Excess twin sharing in beta out-of-frame sequences was weaker.

Germline lookup yields CDR1 DFQATT and CDR2 SNEGSKA (reference sequence). The CDR3 runs to 15 residues. The ends lost 3 bases at V and 7 bases at J; junction bases unmatched: 8. TCRdb reprocessed the 5' RACE reads via MiXCR and lists one record per CDR3 protein. The data hold approximately 220,000 distinct CDR3 sequences, with 7.5% observed a single time. This same sample was also taken into another study, of yellow fever vaccine responses in identical twins.

Sequenced: memory (CD45RO+) T cells sorted from blood. The genes are TRBV20-1 and TRBJ2-4, with 11 bases lining up with TRBD1. The sequence came from a young woman in good health. The CDR3 region is CSASPRTGGSNIQYF. The DNA for the CDR3 is TGCAGTGCTAGCCCTCGGACAGGGGGCTCGAACATTCAGTACTTC.